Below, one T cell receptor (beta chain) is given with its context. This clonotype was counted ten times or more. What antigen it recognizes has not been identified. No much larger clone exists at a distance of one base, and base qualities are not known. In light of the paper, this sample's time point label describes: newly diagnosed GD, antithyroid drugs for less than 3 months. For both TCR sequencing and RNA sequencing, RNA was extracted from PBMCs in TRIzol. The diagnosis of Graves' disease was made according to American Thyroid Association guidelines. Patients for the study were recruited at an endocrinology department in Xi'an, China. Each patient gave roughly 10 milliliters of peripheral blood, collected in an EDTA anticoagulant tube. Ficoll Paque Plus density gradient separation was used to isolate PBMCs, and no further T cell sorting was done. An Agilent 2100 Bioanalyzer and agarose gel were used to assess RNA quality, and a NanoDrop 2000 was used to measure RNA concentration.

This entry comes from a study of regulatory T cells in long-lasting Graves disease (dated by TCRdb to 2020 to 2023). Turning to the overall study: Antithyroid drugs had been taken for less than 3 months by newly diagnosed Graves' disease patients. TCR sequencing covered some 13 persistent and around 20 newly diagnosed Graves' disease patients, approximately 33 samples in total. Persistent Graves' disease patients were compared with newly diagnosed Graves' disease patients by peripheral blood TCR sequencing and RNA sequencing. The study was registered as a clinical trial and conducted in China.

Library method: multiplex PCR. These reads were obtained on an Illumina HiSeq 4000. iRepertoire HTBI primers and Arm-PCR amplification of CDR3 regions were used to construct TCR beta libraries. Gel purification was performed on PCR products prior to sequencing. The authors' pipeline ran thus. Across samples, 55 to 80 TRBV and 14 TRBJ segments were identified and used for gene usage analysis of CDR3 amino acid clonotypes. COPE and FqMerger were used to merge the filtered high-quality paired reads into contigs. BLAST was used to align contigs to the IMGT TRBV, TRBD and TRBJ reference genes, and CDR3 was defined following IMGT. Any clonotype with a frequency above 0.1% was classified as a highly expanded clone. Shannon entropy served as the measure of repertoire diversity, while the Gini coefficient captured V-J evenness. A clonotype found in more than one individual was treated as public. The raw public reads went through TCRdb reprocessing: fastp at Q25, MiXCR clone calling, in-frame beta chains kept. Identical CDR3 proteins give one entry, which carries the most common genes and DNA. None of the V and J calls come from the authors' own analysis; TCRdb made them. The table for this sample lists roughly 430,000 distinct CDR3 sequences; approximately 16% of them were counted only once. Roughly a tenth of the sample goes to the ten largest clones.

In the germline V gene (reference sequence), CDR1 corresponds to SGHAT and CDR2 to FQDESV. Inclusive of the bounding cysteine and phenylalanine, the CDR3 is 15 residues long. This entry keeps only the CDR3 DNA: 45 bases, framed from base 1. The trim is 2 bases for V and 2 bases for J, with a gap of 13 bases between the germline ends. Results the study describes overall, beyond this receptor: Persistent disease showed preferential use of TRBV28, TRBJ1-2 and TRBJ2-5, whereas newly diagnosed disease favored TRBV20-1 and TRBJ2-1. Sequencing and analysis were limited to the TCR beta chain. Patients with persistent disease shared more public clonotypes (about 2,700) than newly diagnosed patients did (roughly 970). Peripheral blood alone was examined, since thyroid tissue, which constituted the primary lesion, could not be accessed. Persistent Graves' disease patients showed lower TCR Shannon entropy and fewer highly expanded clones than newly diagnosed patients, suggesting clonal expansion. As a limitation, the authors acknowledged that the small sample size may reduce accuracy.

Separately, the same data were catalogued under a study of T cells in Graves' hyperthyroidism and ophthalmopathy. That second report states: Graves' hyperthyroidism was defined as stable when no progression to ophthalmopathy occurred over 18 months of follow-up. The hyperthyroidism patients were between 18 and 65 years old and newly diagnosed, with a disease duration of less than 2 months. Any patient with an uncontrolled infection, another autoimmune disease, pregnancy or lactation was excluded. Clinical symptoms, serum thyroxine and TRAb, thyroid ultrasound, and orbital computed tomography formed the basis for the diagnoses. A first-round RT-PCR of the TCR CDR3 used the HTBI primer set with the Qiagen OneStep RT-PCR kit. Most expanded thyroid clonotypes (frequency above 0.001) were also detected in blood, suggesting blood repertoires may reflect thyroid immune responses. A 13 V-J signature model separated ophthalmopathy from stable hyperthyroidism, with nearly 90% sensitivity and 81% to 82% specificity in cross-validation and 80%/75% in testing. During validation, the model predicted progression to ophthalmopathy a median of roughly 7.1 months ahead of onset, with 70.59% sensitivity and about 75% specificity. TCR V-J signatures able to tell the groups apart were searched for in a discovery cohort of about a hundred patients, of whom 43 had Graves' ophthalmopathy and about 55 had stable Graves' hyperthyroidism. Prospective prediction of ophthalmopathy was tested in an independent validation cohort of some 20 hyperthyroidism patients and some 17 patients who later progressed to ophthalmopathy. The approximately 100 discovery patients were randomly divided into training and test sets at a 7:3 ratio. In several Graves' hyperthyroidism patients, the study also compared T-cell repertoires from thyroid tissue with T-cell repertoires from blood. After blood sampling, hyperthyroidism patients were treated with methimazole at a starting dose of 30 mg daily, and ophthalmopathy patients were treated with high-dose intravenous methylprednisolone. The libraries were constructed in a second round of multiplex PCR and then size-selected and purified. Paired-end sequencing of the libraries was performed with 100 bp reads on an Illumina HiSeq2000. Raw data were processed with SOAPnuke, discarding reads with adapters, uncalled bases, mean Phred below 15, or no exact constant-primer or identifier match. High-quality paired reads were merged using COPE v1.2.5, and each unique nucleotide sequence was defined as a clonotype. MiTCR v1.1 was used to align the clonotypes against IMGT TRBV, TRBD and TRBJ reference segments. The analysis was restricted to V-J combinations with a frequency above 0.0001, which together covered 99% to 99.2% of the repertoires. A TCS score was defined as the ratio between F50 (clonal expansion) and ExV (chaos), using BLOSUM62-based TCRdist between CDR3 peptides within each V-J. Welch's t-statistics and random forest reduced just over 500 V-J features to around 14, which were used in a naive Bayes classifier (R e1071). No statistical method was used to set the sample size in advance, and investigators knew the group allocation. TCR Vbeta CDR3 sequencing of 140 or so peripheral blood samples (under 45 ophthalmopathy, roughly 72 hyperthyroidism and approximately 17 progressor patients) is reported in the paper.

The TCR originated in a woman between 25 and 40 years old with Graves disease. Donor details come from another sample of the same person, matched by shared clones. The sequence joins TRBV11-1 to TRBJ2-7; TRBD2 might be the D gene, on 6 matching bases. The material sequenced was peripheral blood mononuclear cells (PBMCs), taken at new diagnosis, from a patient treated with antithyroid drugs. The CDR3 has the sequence CASSLFVGGAYEQYF. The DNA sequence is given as TGTGCCAGCAGCTTATTCGTTGGCGGGGCCTACGAGCAGTACTTC. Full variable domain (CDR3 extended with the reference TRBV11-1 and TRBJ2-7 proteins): EAEVAQSPRYKITEKSQAVAFWCDPISGHATLYWYRQILGQGPELLVQFQDESVVDDSQLPKDRFSAERLKGVDSTLKIQPAELGDSAMYLCASSLFVGGAYEQYFGPGTRLTVT.